Below, one T cell receptor (beta chain) is given with its context. This CDR3 has 16 amino acids. V lost 1 base and J lost 1; bases outside the gene matches: 4. Germline V gene lookup returns CDR1 MGHRA and CDR2 YSYEKL. The data originate from a study of cytomegalovirus exposure and HLA in healthy donors. Sequencing used immunoSEQ multiplex PCR; TCRdb keeps in-frame clones, though not all of them. The sample contains hundreds of thousands of clones, over 80% of which appear only once. This sequence was found in a woman between 18 and 29 years old in good health and CMV-seronegative. The chain carries TRBV4-1 and TRBJ1-1, with 9 positions matching TRBD1. Sequencing was carried out using PBMCs. The CDR3 region has the DNA TGCGCCAGCAGCCAAGCACAGGGGGCGCGGAACACTGAAGCTTTCTTT. Translating it yields CASSQAQGARNTEAFF.